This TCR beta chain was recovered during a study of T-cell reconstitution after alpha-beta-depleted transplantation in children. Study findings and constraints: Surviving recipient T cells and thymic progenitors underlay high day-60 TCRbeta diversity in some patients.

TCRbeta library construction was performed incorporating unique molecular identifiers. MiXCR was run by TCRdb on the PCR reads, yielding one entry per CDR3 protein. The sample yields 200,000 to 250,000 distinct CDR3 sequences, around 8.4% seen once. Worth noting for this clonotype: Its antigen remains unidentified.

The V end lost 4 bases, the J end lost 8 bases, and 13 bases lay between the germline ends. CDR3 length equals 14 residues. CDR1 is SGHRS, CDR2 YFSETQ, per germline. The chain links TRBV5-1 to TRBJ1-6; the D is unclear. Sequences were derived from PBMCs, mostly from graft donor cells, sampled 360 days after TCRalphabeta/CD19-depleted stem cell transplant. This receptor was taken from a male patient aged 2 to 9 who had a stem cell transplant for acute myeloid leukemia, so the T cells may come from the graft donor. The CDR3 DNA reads TGCGCCAGCAGCGACTCCGGGCGGTATTCACCCCTCCACTTT. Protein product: CASSDSGRYSPLHF. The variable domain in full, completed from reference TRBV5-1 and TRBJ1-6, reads KAGVTQTPRYLIKTRGQQVTLSCSPISGHRSVSWYQQTPGQGLQFLFEYFSETQRNKGNFPGRFSGRQFSNSRSEMNVSTLELGDSALYLCASSDSGRYSPLHFGNGTRLTVT.